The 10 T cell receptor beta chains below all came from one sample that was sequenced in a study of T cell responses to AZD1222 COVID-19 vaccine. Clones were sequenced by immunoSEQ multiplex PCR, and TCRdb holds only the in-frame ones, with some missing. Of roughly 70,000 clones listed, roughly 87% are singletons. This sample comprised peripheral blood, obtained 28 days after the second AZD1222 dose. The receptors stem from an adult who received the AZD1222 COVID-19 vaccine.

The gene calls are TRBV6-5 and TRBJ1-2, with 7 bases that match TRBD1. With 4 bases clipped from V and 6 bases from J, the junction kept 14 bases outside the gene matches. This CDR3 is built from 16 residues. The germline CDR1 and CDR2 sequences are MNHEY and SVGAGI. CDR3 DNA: TGTGCCAGCAGTTTAGACCGACAGGGTGGAGGAAATGGCTACACCTTC. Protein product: CASSLDRQGGGNGYTF.

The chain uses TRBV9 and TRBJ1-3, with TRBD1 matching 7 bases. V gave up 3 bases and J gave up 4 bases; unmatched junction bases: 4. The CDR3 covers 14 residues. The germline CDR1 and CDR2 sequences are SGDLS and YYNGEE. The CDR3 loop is CASSARTGGNTIYF. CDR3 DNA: TGTGCCAGCAGCGCAAGGACAGGCGGAAACACCATATATTTT.

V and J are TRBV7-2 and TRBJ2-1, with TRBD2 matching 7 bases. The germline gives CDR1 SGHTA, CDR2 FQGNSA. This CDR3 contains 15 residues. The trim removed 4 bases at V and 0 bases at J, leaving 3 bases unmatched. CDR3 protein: CASSSWTSSYNEQFF. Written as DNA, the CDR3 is TGTGCCAGCAGCTCTTGGACTAGCTCCTACAATGAGCAGTTCTTC.

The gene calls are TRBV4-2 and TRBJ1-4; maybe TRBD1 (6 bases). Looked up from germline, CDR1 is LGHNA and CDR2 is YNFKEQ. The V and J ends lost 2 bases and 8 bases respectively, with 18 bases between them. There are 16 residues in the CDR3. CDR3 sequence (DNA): TGTGCCAGCAGCCAAAGCGCAGGGGCAGAGTTCGAAAAACTGTTTTTT. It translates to CASSQSAGAEFEKLFF.

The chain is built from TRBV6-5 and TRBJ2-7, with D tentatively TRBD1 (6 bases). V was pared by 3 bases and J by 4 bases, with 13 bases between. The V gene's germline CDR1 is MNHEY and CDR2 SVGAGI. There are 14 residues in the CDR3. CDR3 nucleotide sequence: TGTGCCAGCAGTTATGGTAGGCAGGGGTACGAGCAGTACTTC. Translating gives CASSYGRQGYEQYF.

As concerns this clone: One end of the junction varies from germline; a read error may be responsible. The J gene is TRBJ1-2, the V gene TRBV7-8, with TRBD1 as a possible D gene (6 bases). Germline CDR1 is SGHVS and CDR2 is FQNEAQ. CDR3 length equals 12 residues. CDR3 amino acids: CASSLDSPIFSF. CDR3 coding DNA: TGTGCCAGCAGCCTGGACAGTCCTATATTCTCCTTC.

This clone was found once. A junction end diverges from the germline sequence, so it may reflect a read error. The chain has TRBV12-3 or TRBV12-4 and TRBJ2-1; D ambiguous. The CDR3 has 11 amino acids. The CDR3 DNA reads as TGTGCCAGCAGTAGCTACCATACTGGGATCTTC. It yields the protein CASSSYHTGIF.

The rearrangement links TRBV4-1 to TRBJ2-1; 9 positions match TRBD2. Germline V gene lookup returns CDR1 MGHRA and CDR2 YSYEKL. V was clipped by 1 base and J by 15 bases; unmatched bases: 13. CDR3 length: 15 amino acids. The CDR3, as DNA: TGCGCCAGCAGCCAAGGAGAAACTAGCGGGTGGGGTGCGTTCTTC. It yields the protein CASSQGETSGWGAFF.

This CDR3 is CASRHTEAFF. CDR3 DNA: TGTGCCAGCAGACACACTGAAGCTTTCTTT. This chain joins TRBV6-5 and TRBJ1-1; D ambiguous. Germline V gene data show CDR1 as MNHEY and CDR2 as SVGAGI. This CDR3 spans 10 amino acids. Trimming took 6 bases from V and 3 from J, leaving 2 bases between them.

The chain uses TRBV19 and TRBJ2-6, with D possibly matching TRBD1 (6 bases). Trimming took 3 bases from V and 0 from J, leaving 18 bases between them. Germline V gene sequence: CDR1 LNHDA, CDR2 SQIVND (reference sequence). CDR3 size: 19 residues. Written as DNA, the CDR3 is TGTGCCAGTAGTATTGTCTGGGGGCCCCTCCACTCTGGGGCCAACGTCCTGACTTTC. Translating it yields CASSIVWGPLHSGANVLTF. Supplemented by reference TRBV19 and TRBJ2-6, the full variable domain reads DGGITQSPKYLFRKEGQNVTLSCEQNLNHDAMYWYRQDPGQGLRLIYYSQIVNDFQKGDIAEGYSVSREKKESFPLTVTSAQKNPTAFYLCASSIVWGPLHSGANVLTFGAGSRLTVL.